This TCR beta chain was identified in a study of cytomegalovirus exposure and HLA in healthy donors. Study at large: The platform used for the 120 validation repertoires matched that of the roughly 720 first-cohort repertoires, a later analysis reported. Study observations and caveats: Some TCR beta chains (roughly 150 of them) were listed as cytomegalovirus-associated.

The ends were cut back, 5 bases at V and 1 base at J, with 17 bases in the middle. This CDR3 is built from 17 residues. Germline V gene sequence: CDR1 SGHAT, CDR2 FQNNGV. Separate from the approximately 700-subject first cohort was the approximately 130-subject validation cohort, to which the donors belonged. Profiling relied on immunoSEQ multiplex PCR, and the TCRdb table lists in-frame clones only, not all of them. Here the sample spans roughly 250,000 clones, around 90% being singletons. Worth noting for this clone: Its target is not known.

The sequence was obtained from a woman aged 18-30 years in good health and CMV-seronegative. The rearrangement joins TRBV11-2 to TRBJ1-4; no clear D. The sample consisted of PBMCs. The CDR3 loop reads CASSLGRGRETNEKLFF. In DNA form, the CDR3 reads TGTGCCAGCAGCCTCGGACGAGGCCGGGAAACTAATGAAAAACTGTTTTTT.